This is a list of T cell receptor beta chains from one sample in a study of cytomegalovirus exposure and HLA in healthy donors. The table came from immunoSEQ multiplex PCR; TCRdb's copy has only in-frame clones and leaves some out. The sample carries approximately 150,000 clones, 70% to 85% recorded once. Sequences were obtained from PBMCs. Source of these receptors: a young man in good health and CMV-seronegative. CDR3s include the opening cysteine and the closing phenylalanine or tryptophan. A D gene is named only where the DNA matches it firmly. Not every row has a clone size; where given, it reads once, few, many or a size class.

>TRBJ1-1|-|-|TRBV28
CASSPPNRAAAFF
TGTGCCAGCAGTCCCCCCAACAGGGCAGCGGCTTTCTTT
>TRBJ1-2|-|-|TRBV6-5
CASTTAGVLYGYTF
TGTGCCAGCACTACAGCAGGGGTGCTCTATGGCTACACCTTC
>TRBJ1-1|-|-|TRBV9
CASSVSPGRDTEAFF
TGTGCCAGCAGCGTCTCCCCCGGGAGGGACACTGAAGCTTTCTTT
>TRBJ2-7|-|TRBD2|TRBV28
CASSATTGLAGVFSYEQYF
TGTGCCAGCAGTGCCACCACGGGACTAGCGGGAGTGTTCTCCTACGAGCAGTACTTC
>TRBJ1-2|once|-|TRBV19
CASSRGGDKHYGYTF
TGTGCCAGTAGTCGGGGAGGAGACAAACACTATGGCTACACCTTC
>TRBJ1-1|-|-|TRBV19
CASKSGNTEAFF
TGTGCCAGTAAATCGGGGAACACTGAAGCTTTCTTT
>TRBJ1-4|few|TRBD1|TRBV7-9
CASSPPGQGYEKLFF
TGTGCCAGCAGCCCACCGGGACAGGGTTATGAAAAACTGTTTTTT
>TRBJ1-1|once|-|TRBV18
CASSPQQEAFF
TGTGCCAGCTCACCCCAACAGGAGGCTTTCTTT
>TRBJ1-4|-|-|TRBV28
CASILRGATNEKLFF
TGTGCCAGCATATTAAGGGGTGCAACTAATGAAAAACTGTTTTTT
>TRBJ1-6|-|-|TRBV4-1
CASSQPSHGSPLHF
TGCGCCAGCAGCCAACCCTCCCACGGTTCACCCCTCCACTTT
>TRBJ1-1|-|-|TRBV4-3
CASSQARGLGAEAFF
TGCGCCAGCAGCCAAGCTCGGGGGTTAGGGGCTGAAGCTTTCTTT
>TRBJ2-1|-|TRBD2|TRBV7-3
CASSLDRSSGGGNEQFF
TGTGCCAGCAGCCTAGACAGATCTAGCGGGGGGGGCAATGAGCAGTTCTTC
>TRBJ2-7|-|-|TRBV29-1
CSSSGPQGEQYF
TGCAGCTCCTCGGGACCACAGGGCGAGCAGTACTTC
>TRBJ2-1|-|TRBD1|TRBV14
CASSQGQGTYNEQFF
TGTGCCAGCAGCCAAGGACAGGGGACCTACAATGAGCAGTTCTTC
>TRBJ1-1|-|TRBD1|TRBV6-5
CASSYRGTAGNTEAFF
TGTGCCAGCAGTTACCGCGGGACAGCCGGTAACACTGAAGCTTTCTTT
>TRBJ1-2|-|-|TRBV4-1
CASSQVLQLGLYGYTF
TGCGCCAGCAGCCAAGTACTCCAGCTCGGACTCTATGGCTACACCTTC
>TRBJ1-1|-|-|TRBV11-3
CASSPGVKAFF
TGTGCCAGCAGCCCAGGGGTGAAGGCTTTCTTT
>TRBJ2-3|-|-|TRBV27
CASSSRGDTQYF
TGTGCCAGCAGTTCTAGGGGTGATACGCAGTATTTT
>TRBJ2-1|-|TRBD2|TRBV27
CASSFASGGLYNEQFF
TGTGCCAGCAGTTTTGCTAGCGGGGGTCTATACAATGAGCAGTTCTTC
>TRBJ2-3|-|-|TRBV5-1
CASSLLSPAGTDTQYF
TGCGCCAGCAGCTTGTTGTCCCCGGCGGGCACAGATACGCAGTATTTT
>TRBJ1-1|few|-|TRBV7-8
CASSLARVVTEAFF
TGTGCCAGCAGCTTAGCGAGGGTTGTCACTGAAGCTTTCTTT
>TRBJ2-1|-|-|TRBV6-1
CASSEKWTYDYNEQFF
TGTGCCAGCAGTGAAAAGTGGACATACGACTACAATGAGCAGTTCTTC
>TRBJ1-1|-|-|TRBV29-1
CSVVGSEAFF
TGCAGCGTTGTCGGGAGTGAAGCTTTCTTT
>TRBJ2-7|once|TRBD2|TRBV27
CASSLLLAGGIDEQYF
TGTGCCAGCAGTTTACTACTAGCGGGAGGAATTGACGAGCAGTACTTC